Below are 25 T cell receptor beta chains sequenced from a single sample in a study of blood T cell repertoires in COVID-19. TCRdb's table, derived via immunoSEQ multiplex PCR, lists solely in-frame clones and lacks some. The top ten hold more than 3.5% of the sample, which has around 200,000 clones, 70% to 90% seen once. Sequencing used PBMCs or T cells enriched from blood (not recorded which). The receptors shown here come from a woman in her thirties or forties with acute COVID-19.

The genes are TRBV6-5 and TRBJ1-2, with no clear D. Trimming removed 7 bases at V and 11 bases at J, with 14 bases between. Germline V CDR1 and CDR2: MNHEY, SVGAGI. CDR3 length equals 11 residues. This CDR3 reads CASNDVRRYTF. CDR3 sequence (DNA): TGTGCCAGCAACGACGTGCGGAGGTACACCTTC.

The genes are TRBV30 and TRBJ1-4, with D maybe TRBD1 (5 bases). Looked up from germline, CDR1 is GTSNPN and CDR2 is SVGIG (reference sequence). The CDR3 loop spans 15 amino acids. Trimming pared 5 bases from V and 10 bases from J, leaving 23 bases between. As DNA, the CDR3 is TGTGCCTGGGGTACCCCGGATCTTCAAAGGGGAAAACTGTTTTTT. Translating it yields CAWGTPDLQRGKLFF.

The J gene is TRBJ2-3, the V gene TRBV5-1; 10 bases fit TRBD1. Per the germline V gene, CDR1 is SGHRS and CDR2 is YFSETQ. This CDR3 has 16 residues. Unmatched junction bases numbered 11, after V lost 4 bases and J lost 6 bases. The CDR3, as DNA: TGCGCCAGCAGCCCCCGGGGACAGGGGACCGGGGATACGCAGTATTTT. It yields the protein CASSPRGQGTGDTQYF.

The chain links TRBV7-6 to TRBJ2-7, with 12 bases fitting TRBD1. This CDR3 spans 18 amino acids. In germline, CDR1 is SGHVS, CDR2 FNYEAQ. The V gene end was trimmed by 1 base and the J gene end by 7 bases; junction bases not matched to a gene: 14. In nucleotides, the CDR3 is TGTGCCAGCAGCTTAGGAACTTGGGGACAGGGGGCTTTACGGGAGCAGTACTTC. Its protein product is CASSLGTWGQGALREQYF. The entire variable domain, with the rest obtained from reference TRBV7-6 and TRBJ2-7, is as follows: GAGVSQSPRYKVTKRGQDVALRCDPISGHVSLYWYRQALGQGPEFLTYFNYEAQQDKSGLPNDRFSAERPEGSISTLTIQRTEQRDSAMYRCASSLGTWGQGALREQYFGPGTRLTVT.

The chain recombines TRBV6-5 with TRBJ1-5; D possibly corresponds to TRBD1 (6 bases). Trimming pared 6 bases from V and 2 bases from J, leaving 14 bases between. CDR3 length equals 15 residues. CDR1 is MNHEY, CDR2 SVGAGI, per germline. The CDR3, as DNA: TGTGCCAGCAGAGGGGGGGGGAACGGCAATCAGCCCCAGCATTTT. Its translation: CASRGGGNGNQPQHF.

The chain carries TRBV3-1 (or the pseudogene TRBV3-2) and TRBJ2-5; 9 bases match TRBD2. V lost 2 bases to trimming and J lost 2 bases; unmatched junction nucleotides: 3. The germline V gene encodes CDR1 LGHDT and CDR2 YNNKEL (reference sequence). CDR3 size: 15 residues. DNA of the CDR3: TGTGCCAGCAGCCAAACCGCGGGGGGGCAAGAGACCCAGTACTTC. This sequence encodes CASSQTAGGQETQYF.

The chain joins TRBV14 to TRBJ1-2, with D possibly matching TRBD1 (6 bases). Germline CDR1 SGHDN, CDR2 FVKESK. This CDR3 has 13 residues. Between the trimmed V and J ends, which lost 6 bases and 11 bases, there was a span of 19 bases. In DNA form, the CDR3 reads TGTGCCAGCAGTCTTGACAGGAAGGGCGGGTACACCTTC. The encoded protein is CASSLDRKGGYTF.

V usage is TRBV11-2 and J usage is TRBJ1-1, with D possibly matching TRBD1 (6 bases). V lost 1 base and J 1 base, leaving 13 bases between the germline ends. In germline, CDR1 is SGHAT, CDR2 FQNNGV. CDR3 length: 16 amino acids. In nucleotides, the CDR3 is TGTGCCAGCAGCTTAGGCAGGGGAGGGTCGAACACTGAAGCTTTCTTT. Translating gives CASSLGRGGSNTEAFF.

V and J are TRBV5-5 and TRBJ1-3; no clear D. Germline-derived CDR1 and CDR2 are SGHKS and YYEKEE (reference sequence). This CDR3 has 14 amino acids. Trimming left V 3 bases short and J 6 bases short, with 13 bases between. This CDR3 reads CASSSRGLENTIYF. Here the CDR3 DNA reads TGTGCCAGCAGCTCGCGGGGTCTGGAAAACACCATATATTTT.

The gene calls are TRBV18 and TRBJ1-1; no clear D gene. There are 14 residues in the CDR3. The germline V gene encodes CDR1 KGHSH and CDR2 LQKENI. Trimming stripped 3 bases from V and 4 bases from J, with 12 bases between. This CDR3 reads CASSPSGSSTEAFF. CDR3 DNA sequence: TGTGCCAGCTCACCCTCGGGAAGCAGCACTGAAGCTTTCTTT. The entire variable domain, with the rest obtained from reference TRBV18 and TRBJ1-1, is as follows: NAGVMQNPRHLVRRRGQEARLRCSPMKGHSHVYWYRQLPEEGLKFMVYLQKENIIDESGMPKERFSAEFPKEGPSILRIQQVVRGDSAAYFCASSPSGSSTEAFFGQGTRLTVV.

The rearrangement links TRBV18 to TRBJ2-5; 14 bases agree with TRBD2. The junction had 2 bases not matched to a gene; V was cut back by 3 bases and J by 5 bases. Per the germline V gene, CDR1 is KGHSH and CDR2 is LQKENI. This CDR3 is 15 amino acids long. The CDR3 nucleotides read TGTGCCAGCTCACCGGGACTAGCGGGGGTGGAGACCCAGTACTTC. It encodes CASSPGLAGVETQYF. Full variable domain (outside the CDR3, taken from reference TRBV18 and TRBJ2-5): NAGVMQNPRHLVRRRGQEARLRCSPMKGHSHVYWYRQLPEEGLKFMVYLQKENIIDESGMPKERFSAEFPKEGPSILRIQQVVRGDSAAYFCASSPGLAGVETQYFGPGTRLLVL.

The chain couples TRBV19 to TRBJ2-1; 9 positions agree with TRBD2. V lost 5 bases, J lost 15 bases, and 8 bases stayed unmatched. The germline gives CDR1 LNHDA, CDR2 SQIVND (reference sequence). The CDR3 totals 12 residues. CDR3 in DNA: TGTGCCAGTAGTTCTAGCGGGGATATTCGGTTCTTC. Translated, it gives CASSSSGDIRFF.

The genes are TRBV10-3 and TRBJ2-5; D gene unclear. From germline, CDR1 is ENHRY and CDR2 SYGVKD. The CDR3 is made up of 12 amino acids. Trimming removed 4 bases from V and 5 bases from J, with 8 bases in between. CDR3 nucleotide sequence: TGTGCCATCAGTGGTGGAGCGGAGACCCAGTACTTC. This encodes CAISGGAETQYF.

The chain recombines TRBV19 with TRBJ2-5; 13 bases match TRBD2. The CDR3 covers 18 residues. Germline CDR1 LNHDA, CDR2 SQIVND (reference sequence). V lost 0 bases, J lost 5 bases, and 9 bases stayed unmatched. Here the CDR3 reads CASSIDTTSGGRRETQYF. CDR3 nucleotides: TGTGCCAGTAGTATAGATACGACTAGCGGGGGGCGACGGGAGACCCAGTACTTC.

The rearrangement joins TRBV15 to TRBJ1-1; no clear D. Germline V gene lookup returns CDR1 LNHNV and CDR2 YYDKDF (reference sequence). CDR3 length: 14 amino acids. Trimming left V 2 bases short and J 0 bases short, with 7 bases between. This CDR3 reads CATSRSPVNTEAFF. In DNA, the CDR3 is TGTGCCACCAGCAGATCCCCTGTGAACACTGAAGCTTTCTTT.

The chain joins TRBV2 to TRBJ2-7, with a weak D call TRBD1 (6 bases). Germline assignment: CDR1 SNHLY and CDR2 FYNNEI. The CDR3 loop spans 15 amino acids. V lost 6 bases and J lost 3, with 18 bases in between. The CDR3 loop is CASRERRTGHYEQYF. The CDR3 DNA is TGTGCCAGCAGAGAGAGGCGGACGGGACACTACGAGCAGTACTTC.

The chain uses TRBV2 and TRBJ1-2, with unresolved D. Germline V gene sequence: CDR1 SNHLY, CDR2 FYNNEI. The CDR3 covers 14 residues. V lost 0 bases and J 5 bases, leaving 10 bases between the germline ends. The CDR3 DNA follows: TGTGCCAGCAGTGAAGCGCCAGGAATGTATGGCTACACCTTC. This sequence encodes CASSEAPGMYGYTF. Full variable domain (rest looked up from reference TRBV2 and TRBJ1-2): EPEVTQTPSHQVTQMGQEVILRCVPISNHLYFYWYRQILGQKVEFLVSFYNNEISEKSEIFDDQFSVERPDGSNFTLKIRSTKLEDSAMYFCASSEAPGMYGYTFGSGTRLTVV.

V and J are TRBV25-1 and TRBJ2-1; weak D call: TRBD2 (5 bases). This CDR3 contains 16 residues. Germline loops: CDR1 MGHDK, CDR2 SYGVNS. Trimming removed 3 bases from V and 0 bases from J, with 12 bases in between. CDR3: CASSELRGTSYNEQFF. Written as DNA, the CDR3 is TGTGCCAGCAGTGAGCTACGGGGAACCTCCTACAATGAGCAGTTCTTC.

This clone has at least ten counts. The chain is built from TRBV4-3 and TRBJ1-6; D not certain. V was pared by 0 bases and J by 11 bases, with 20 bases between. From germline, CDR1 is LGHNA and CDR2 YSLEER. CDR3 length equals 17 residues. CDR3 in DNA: TGCGCCAGCAGCCAAGATCAAGAACTTAGTATGTCGGCACCCCTCCACTTT. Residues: CASSQDQELSMSAPLHF.

The CDR3: CASSLGQGAGGNTIYF. In DNA form, the CDR3 reads TGTGCCAGCAGCCTAGGACAGGGGGCTGGTGGAAACACCATATATTTT. The chain recombines TRBV7-3 with TRBJ1-3, with 11 bases that match TRBD1. CDR3 length: 16 residues. CDR1 is SGHTA, CDR2 FQGTGA, per germline. V gave up 5 bases and J gave up 3 bases; unmatched junction bases: 6.

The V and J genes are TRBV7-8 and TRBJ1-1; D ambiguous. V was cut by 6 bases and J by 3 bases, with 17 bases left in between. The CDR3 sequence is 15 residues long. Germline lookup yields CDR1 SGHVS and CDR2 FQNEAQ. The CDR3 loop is CASRSAGSGDTEAFF. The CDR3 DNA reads TGTGCCAGCAGATCCGCGGGGTCTGGGGACACTGAAGCTTTCTTT.

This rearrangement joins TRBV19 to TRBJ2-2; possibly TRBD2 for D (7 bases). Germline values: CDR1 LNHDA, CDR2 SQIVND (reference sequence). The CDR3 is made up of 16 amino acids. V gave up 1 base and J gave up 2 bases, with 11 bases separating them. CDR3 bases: TGTGCCAGTAGTATAGCGGGGGGCCTTAACACCGGGGAGCTGTTTTTT. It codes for CASSIAGGLNTGELFF.

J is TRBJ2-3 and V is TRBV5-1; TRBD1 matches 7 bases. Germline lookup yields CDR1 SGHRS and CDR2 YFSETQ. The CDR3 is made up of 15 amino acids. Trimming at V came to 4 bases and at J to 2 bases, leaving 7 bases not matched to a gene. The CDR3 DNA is TGCGCCAGCAGCCTAGGGGGCGCGAACACAGATACGCAGTATTTT. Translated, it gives CASSLGGANTDTQYF. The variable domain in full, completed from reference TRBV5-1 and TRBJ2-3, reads KAGVTQTPRYLIKTRGQQVTLSCSPISGHRSVSWYQQTPGQGLQFLFEYFSETQRNKGNFPGRFSGRQFSNSRSEMNVSTLELGDSALYLCASSLGGANTDTQYFGPGTRLTVL.

The DNA for the CDR3 is TGTGCCACCAGTGACCCAACTCAGCGGGGGGGCAATGAGCAGTTCTTC. It encodes CATSDPTQRGGNEQFF. The chain recombines TRBV24-1 with TRBJ2-1, with 10 positions matching TRBD2. V lost 4 bases, J lost 6 bases, and 8 bases stayed unmatched. The CDR3 is 16 amino acids. In germline, CDR1 is KGHDR, CDR2 SFDVKD.

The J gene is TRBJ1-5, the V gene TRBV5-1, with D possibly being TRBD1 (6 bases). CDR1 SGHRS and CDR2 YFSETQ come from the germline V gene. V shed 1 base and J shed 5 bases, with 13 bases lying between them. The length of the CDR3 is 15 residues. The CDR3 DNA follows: TGCGCCAGCAGCTTGCAGGGGAATAGTGATCAGCCCCAGCATTTT. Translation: CASSLQGNSDQPQHF.